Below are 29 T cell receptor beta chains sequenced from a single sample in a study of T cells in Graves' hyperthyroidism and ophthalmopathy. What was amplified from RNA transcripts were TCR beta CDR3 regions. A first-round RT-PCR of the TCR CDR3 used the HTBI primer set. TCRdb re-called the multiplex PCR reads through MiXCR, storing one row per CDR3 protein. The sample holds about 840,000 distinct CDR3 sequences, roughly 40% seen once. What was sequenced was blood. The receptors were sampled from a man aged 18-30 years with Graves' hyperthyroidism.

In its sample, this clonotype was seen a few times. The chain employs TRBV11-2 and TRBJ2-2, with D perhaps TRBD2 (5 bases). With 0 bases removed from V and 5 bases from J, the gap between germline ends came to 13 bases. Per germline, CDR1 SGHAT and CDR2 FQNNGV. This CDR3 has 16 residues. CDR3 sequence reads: CASSLDLGEETGELFF. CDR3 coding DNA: TGTGCCAGCAGCTTAGATTTGGGAGAGGAAACCGGGGAGCTGTTTTTT.

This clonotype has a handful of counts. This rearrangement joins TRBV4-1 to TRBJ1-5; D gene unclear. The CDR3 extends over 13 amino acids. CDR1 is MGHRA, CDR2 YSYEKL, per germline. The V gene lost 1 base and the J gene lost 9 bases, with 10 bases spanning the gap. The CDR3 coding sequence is TGCGCCAGCAGCCAAGTCCCTTTGTGGCCCCAGCATTTT. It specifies CASSQVPLWPQHF.

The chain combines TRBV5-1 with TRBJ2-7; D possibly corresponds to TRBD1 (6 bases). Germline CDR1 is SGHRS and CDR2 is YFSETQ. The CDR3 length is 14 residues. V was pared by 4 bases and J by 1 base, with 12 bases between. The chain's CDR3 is CASSPGDASYEQYF. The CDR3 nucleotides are TGCGCCAGCAGCCCAGGGGACGCATCCTACGAGCAGTACTTC.

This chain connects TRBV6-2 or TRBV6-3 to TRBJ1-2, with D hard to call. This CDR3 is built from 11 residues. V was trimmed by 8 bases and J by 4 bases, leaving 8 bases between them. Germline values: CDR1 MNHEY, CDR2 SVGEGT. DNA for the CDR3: TGTGCCAGCTGGAATATCTATGGCTACACCTTC. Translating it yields CASWNIYGYTF.

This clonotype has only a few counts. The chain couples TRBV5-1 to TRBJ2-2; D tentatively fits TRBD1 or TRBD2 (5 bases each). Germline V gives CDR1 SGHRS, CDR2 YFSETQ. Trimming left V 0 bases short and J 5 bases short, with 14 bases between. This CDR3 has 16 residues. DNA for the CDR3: TGCGCCAGCAGCTTGGTCACCGGGGCAGGGACCGGGGAGCTGTTTTTT. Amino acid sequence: CASSLVTGAGTGELFF.

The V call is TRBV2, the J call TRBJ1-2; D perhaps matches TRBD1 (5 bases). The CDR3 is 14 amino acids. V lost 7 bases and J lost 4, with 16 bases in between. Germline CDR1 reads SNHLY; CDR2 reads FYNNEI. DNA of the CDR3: TGTGCCAGCACCCCCGAGCAGGGCGTCTATGGCTACACCTTC. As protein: CASTPEQGVYGYTF.

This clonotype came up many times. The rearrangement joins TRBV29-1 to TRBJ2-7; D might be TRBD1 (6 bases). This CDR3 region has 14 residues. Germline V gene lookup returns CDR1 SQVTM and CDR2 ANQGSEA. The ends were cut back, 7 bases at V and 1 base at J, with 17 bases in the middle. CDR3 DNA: TGCAGCGCCGTCATACGAGGGGGTTCCTACGAGCAGTACTTC. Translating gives CSAVIRGGSYEQYF.

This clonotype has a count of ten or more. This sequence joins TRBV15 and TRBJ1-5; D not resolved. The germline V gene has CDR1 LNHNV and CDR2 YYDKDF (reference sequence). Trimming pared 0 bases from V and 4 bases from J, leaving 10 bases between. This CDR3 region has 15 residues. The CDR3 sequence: CATSRDPGINQPQHF. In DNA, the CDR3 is TGTGCCACCAGCAGAGATCCCGGGATAAATCAGCCCCAGCATTTT.

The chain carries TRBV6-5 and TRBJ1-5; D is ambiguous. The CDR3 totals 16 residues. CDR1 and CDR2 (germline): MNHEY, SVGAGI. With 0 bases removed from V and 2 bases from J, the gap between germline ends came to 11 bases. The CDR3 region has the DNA TGTGCCAGCAGTTACTCGTACACCTGGGGCAATCAGCCCCAGCATTTT. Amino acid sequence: CASSYSYTWGNQPQHF.

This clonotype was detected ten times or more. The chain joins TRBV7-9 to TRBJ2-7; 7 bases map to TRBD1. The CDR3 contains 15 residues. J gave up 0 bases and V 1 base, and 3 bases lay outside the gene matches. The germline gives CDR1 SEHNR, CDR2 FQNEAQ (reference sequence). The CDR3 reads CASSLDRGPSYEQYF. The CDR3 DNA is TGTGCCAGCAGCTTAGACAGGGGACCCTCCTACGAGCAGTACTTC.

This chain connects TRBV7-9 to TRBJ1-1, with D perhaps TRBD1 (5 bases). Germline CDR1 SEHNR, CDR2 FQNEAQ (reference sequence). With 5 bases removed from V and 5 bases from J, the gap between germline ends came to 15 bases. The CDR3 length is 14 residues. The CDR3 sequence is CASSQKGRETEAFF. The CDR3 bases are TGTGCCAGCAGCCAAAAGGGGCGAGAGACTGAAGCTTTCTTT. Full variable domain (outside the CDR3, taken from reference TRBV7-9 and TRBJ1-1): DTGVSQNPRHKITKRGQNVTFRCDPISEHNRLYWYRQTLGQGPEFLTYFQNEAQLEKSRLLSDRFSAERPKGSFSTLEIQRTEQGDSAMYLCASSQKGRETEAFFGQGTRLTVV.

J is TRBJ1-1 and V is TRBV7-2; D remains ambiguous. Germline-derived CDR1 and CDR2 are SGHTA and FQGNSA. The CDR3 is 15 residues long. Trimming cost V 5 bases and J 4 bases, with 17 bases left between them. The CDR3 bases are TGTGCCAGCAGCCTCGACCCTGGGGTGACCACTGAAGCTTTCTTT. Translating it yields CASSLDPGVTTEAFF.

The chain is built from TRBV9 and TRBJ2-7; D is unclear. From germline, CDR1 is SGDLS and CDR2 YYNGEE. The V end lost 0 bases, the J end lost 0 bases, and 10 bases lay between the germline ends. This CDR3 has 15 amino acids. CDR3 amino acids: CASSVGIASSYEQYF. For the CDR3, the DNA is TGTGCCAGCAGCGTAGGGATAGCCTCCTCCTACGAGCAGTACTTC. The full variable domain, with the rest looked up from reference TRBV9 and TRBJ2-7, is DSGVTQTPKHLITATGQRVTLRCSPRSGDLSVYWYQQSLDQGLQFLIQYYNGEERAKGNILERFSAQQFPDLHSELNLSSLELGDSALYFCASSVGIASSYEQYFGPGTRLTVT.

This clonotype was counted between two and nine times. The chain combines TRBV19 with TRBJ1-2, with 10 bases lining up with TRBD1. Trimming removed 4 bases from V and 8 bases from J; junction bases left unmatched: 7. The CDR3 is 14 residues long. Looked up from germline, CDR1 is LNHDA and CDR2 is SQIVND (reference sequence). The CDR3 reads CASSSPGQGSGYTF. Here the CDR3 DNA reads TGTGCCAGTAGTAGCCCGGGACAGGGGAGCGGCTACACCTTC.

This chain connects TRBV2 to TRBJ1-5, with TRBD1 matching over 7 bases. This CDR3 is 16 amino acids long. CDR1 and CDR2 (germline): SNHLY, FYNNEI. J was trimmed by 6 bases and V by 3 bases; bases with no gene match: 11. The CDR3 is CASSELAGGGSQPQHF. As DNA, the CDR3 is TGTGCCAGCAGTGAGCTAGCAGGGGGGGGAAGTCAGCCCCAGCATTTT.

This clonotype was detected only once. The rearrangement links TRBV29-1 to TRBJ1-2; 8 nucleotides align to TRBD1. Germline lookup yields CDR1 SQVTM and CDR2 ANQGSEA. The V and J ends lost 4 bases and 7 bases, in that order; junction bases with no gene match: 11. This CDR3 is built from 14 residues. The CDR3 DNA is TGCAGCGTTGCGTGGCAGGGGGCTGGCTCTGGCTACACCTTC. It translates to CSVAWQGAGSGYTF.

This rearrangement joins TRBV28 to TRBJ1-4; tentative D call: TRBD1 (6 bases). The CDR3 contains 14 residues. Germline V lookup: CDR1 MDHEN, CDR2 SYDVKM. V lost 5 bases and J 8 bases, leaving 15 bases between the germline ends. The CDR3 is CASSPWDQGEKLFF. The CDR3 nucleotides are TGTGCCAGCAGTCCGTGGGACCAGGGGGAAAAACTGTTTTTT.

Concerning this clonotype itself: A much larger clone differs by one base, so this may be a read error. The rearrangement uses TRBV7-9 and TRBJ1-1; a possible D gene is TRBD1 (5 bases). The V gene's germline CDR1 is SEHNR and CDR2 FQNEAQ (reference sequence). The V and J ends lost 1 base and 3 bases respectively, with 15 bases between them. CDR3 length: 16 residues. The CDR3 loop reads CASSLVGPQGDTEAFF. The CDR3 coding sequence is TGTGCCAGCAGCTTAGTAGGGCCGCAGGGTGACACTGAAGCTTTCTTT. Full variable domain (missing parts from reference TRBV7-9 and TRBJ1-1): DTGVSQNPRHKITKRGQNVTFRCDPISEHNRLYWYRQTLGQGPEFLTYFQNEAQLEKSRLLSDRFSAERPKGSFSTLEIQRTEQGDSAMYLCASSLVGPQGDTEAFFGQGTRLTVV.

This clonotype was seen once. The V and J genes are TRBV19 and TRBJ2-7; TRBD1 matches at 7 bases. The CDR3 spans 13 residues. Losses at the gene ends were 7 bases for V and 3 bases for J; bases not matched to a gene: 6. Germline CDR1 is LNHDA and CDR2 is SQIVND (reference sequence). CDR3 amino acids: CASNPGQDYEQYF. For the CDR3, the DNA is TGTGCCAGTAACCCCGGACAGGACTACGAGCAGTACTTC.

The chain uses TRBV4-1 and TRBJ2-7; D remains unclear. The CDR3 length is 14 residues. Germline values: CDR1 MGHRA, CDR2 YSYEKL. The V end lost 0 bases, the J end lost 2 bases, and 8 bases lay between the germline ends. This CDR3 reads CASSQDPRAYEQYF. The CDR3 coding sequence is TGCGCCAGCAGCCAAGACCCCCGGGCCTACGAGCAGTACTTC.

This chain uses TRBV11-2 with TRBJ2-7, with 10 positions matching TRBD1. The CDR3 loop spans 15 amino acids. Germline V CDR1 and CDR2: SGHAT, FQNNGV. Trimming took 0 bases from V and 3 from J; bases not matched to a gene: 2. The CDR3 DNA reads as TGTGCCAGCAGCTTAGAGACAGGGGGCCGCTACGAGCAGTACTTC. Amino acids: CASSLETGGRYEQYF. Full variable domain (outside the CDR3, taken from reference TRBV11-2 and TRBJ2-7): EAGVAQSPRYKIIEKRQSVAFWCNPISGHATLYWYQQILGQGPKLLIQFQNNGVVDDSQLPKDRFSAERLKGVDSTLKIQPAKLEDSAVYLCASSLETGGRYEQYFGPGTRLTVT.

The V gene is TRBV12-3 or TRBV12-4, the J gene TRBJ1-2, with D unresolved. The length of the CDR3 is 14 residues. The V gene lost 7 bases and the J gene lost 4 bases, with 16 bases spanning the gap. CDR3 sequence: CASTLSGAGYGYTF. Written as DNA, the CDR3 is TGTGCCAGCACCCTAAGCGGCGCTGGCTATGGCTACACCTTC.

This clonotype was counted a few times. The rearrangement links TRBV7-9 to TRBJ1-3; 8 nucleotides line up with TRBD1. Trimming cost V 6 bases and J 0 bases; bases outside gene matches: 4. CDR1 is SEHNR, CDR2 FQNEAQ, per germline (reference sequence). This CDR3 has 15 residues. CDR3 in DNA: TGTGCCAGCAGTCGAACAGGGGGCTCTGGAAACACCATATATTTT. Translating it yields CASSRTGGSGNTIYF.

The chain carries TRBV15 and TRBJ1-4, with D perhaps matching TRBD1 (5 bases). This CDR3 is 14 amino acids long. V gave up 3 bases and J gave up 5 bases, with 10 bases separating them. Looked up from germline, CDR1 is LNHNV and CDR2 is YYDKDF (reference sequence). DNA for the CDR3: TGTGCCACCAGCAGTCCCGGGGGAAATGAAAAACTGTTTTTT. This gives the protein CATSSPGGNEKLFF. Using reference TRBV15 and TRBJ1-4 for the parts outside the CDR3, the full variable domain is DAMVIQNPRYQVTQFGKPVTLSCSQTLNHNVMYWYQQKSSQAPKLLFHYYDKDFNNEADTPDNFQSRRPNTSFCFLDIRSPGLGDTAMYLCATSSPGGNEKLFFGSGTQLSVL.

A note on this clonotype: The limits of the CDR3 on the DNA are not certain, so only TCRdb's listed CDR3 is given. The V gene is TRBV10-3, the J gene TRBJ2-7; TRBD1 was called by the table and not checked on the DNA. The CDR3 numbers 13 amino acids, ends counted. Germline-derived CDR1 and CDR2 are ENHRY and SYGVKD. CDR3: CAICSATGYEQYF.

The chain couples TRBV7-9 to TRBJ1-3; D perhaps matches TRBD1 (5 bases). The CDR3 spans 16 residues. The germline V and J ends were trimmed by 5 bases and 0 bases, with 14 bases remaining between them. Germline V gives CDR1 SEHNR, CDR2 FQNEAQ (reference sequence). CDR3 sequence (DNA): TGTGCCAGCAGCACTCGGGACCGCCGCTCTGGAAACACCATATATTTT. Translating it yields CASSTRDRRSGNTIYF.

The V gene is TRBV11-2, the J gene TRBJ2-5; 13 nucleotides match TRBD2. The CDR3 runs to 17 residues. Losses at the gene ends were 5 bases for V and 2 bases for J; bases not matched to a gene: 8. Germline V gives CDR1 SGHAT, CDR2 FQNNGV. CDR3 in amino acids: CASSQERGLAGQETQYF. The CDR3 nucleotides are TGTGCCAGCAGCCAAGAGCGGGGACTAGCGGGACAAGAGACCCAGTACTTC. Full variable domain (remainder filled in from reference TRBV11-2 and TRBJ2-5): EAGVAQSPRYKIIEKRQSVAFWCNPISGHATLYWYQQILGQGPKLLIQFQNNGVVDDSQLPKDRFSAERLKGVDSTLKIQPAKLEDSAVYLCASSQERGLAGQETQYFGPGTRLLVL.

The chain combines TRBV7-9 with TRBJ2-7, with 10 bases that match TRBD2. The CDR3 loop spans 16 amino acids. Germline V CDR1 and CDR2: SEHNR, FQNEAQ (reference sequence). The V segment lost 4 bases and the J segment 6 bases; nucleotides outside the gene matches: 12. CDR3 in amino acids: CASSSNRLAGLLEQYF. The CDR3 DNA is TGTGCCAGCAGCTCCAACAGACTAGCGGGTCTCCTCGAGCAGTACTTC.

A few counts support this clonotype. The CDR3 here is CSARDRTVNTEAFF. DNA for the CDR3: TGCAGTGCTAGAGACCGGACGGTGAACACTGAAGCTTTCTTT. The rearrangement joins TRBV20-1 to TRBJ1-1, with D hard to call. Germline V gene lookup returns CDR1 DFQATT and CDR2 SNEGSKA (reference sequence). This CDR3 comprises 14 residues. The V end was cut by 0 bases, the J end by 0 bases, with 8 bases between.